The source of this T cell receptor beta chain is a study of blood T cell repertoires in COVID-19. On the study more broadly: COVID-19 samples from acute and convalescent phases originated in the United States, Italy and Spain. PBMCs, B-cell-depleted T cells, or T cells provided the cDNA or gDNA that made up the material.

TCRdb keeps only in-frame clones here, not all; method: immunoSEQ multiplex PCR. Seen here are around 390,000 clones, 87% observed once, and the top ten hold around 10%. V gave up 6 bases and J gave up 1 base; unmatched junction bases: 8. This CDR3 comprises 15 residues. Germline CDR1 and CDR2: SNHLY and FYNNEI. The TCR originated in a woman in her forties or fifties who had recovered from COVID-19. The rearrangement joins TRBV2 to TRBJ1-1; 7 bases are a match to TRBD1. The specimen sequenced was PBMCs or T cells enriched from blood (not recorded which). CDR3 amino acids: CASREDRSSNTEAFF. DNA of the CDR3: TGTGCCAGCAGAGAGGACAGGTCTTCGAACACTGAAGCTTTCTTT.